The clone carrying this TCR beta chain was counted a single time. V dropped 6 bases and J dropped 4; count of bases not matched to a gene: 4. This CDR3 comprises 14 residues. CDR1 is SNHLY, CDR2 FYNNEI, per germline. The entry originates in a study of blood T cells in healthy people across ages. Primed by a sample-barcoded 5' primer and a J-beta primer mix, a second PCR proceeded for about 6 to 11 cycles. TCRdb recomputed calls from the 5' RACE reads with MiXCR, one row per CDR3 protein. The sample has about 930,000 distinct CDR3 sequences; 29% are singletons. This sample also appeared in a second study, on T cells of mothers and their children.

The TCR comes from a woman aged 40 to 55 in good health. The sequenced sample consisted of blood. The chain carries TRBV2 and TRBJ1-2; 11 positions agree with TRBD1. CDR3 protein: CASRGQGDIYGYTF. The CDR3, as DNA: TGTGCCAGCAGGGGACAGGGGGACATCTATGGCTACACCTTC.